The 21 T cell receptor beta chains reported below all come from one sample, sequenced in a study of T cell clonality in common variable immunodeficiency. Only in-frame clones appear in the TCRdb table, and some are missing; sequencing was by immunoSEQ multiplex PCR. The table lists tens of thousands of clones, with no singletons. Input material: peripheral blood mononuclear cells. All receptors derive from a person aged 18 to 75 in good health.

This clone came up many times. The CDR3 extends 3 residues past the end of the read, so its final part is completed from the germline J gene. The V and J genes are TRBV7-6 and TRBJ2-1, with D perhaps TRBD2 (5 bases). Germline V gene data show CDR1 as SGHVS and CDR2 as FNYEAQ. CDR3 size: 13 residues. Trimming took off 4 bases at V and 7 bases at J, with 11 bases between the two ends. The sequenced part of the CDR3 DNA is TGTGCCAGCAGCTACGGGGTGCGGAATGAG. Its protein product is CASSYGVRNE. The CDR3 reads in full as CASSYGVRNEQFF.

In this sample, this clone turned up many times. CDR3 in amino acids: CASSLTGAGGGGEQFF. The DNA read from the CDR3 is TGTGCCAGCAGCTTAACGGGGGCGGGAGGGGGAGGTGAG. The chain has TRBV7-3 and TRBJ2-1; 9 nucleotides match TRBD2. The read is 3 residues too short to cover the CDR3 end, so that end is filled in from the germline J gene. Trimming took 0 bases from V and 9 from J; bases not matched to a gene: 9. CDR3 length: 16 residues. Germline CDR1 SGHTA, CDR2 FQGTGA.

The sample holds many counts of this clone. Read coverage stops 3 residues before the CDR3 terminus; the germline J gene supplies the remainder. The genes are TRBV29-1 and TRBJ2-2, with TRBD2 matching 9 bases. Germline V gives CDR1 SQVTM, CDR2 ANQGSEA. This CDR3 has 14 amino acids. V shed 6 bases, J shed 2 bases, and the junction held 4 bases outside the gene matches. Here the CDR3 reads CSVPTSGNTGELFF. CDR3 DNA, as far as it was read: TGCAGCGTCCCGACTAGCGGAAACACCGGGGAG.

Comment on this clone: The sequence runs out 3 residues before the end of the CDR3; the remainder is reconstructed from the germline J gene. V and J are TRBV30 and TRBJ2-1; TRBD2 aligns across 12 bases. This CDR3 has 17 residues. Germline CDR1 reads GTSNPN; CDR2 reads SVGIG (reference sequence). J was trimmed by 6 bases and V by 2 bases; bases with no gene match: 11. CDR3 DNA (partial): TGTGCCTGGAGTCAAGGGGCTAGCGGGAGGGTTCGCAATGAG. Translating gives CAWSQGASGRVRNE. The entire CDR3 sequence reads CAWSQGASGRVRNEQFF.

This clone appeared a few times. Read coverage stops 3 residues before the CDR3 terminus; the germline J gene supplies the remainder. The V and J genes are TRBV7-2 and TRBJ1-5; the match to TRBD1 covers 8 bases. Looked up from germline, CDR1 is SGHTA and CDR2 is FQGNSA. This CDR3 comprises 13 residues. The V gene end was trimmed by 3 bases and the J gene end by 7 bases; junction bases not matched to a gene: 2. CDR3: CASSFQGAQPQHF. CDR3 DNA, as far as it was read: TGTGCCAGCAGCTTTCAGGGGGCACAGCCC.

This clone has only a few counts. The CDR3 end falls 3 residues outside the read, so it is completed with the germline J gene. The rearrangement links TRBV5-4 to TRBJ2-1, with 8 bases fitting TRBD2. The CDR3 is made up of 16 amino acids. CDR1 is SGHNT and CDR2 is YYREEE in the germline V gene (reference sequence). The V segment lost 0 bases and the J segment 8 bases; nucleotides outside the gene matches: 10. The CDR3 protein is CASSLGGRWWGDEQFF. Partial CDR3 DNA: TGTGCCAGCAGCTTGGGCGGGAGGTGGTGGGGTGATGAG.

This clone was recorded at least ten times. The sequenced fragment ends 3 residues before the CDR3 boundary, so the rest is inferred from the germline J gene. The chain has TRBV5-5 and TRBJ2-5; 8 bases agree with TRBD1. This CDR3 has 14 amino acids. The ends lost 5 bases at V and 2 bases at J; junction bases unmatched: 5. From germline, CDR1 is SGHKS and CDR2 YYEKEE (reference sequence). Incomplete CDR3 DNA: TGTGCCAGCAGTCCACAGGGGGGACAAGAGACC. As protein: CASSPQGGQET. The full CDR3 reads CASSPQGGQETQYF. The variable domain in full, with the rest retrieved from reference TRBV5-5 and TRBJ2-5, is DAGVTQSPTHLIKTRGQQVTLRCSPISGHKSVSWYQQVLGQGPQFIFQYYEKEERGRGNFPDRFSARQFPNYSSELNVNALLLGDSALYLCASSPQGGQETQYFGPGTRLLVL.

In this sample, this clone turned up many times. Germline and junction disagree at one end, which may indicate a read error. The read ends 3 residues before the CDR3 terminus; that terminus is restored from the germline J gene. This chain connects TRBV4-2 to TRBJ2-2, with 8 positions matching TRBD2. The CDR3 runs to 16 residues. Germline V gene data show CDR1 as LGHNA and CDR2 as YNFKEQ. The CDR3 here is CASSQDWREDTGELFF. CDR3 DNA, as far as it was read: TGCGCCAGCAGCCAAGATTGGCGGGAGGACACCGGGGAG.

In regard to this clone: The read ends 3 residues shy of where the CDR3 ends; the end is completed using the germline J gene. V is TRBV19 and J is TRBJ1-1; 7 positions match TRBD1. Germline CDR1 LNHDA, CDR2 SQIVND (reference sequence). This CDR3 region has 14 residues. CDR3 DNA, as far as it was read: TGTGCCAGTAGTATAGGGGAGGGGACAGATACG. This encodes CASSIGEGTDT. The entire CDR3 is CASSIGEGTDTAFF.

This clone was recorded at least ten times. The read comes to an end 3 residues before the CDR3 does, leaving the germline J gene to fill in the end. The chain couples TRBV5-1 to TRBJ1-3; TRBD1 is a possible D gene (6 bases). This CDR3 has 14 residues. V dropped 0 bases and J dropped 8 bases, with 12 bases sitting between them. The germline gives CDR1 SGHRS, CDR2 YFSETQ. The sequenced part of the CDR3 DNA is TGCGCCAGCAGCTTGGTCAGCAGGGGAGACACC. The encoded protein is CASSLVSRGDT. Given in full, the CDR3 is CASSLVSRGDTIYF.

A remark on this clone: The read ends 3 residues early relative to the CDR3; the germline J gene fills the gap. The chain joins TRBV7-2 to TRBJ1-2, with TRBD1 identical over 7 bases. This CDR3 is built from 15 residues. The V gene's germline CDR1 is SGHTA and CDR2 FQGNSA. The CDR3 is CASSPTGTVPQDYTF. The DNA read from the CDR3 is TGTGCCAGCAGCCCAACCGGGACAGTCCCCCAGGAC.

This clone was picked up many times. The missing CDR3 end, 3 residues past where the read stops, is filled in from the germline J gene. The rearrangement links TRBV30 to TRBJ2-1; 7 bases align to TRBD1. This CDR3 region has 13 residues. V lost 3 bases, J lost 4 bases, and 3 bases stayed unmatched. The germline CDR1 and CDR2 sequences are GTSNPN and SVGIG (reference sequence). The sequenced part of the CDR3 DNA is TGTGCCTGGAGCTCGACAGGGTACAATGAG. It yields the protein CAWSSTGYNE. The whole CDR3 region reads CAWSSTGYNEQFF.

This clone was detected ten times or more. The sequence runs out 3 residues before the end of the CDR3; the remainder is reconstructed from the germline J gene. The chain links TRBV6-2 or TRBV6-3 to TRBJ2-7; 12 bases are a match to TRBD2. Trimming took 10 bases from V and 3 from J; bases not matched to a gene: 10. Germline assignment: CDR1 MNHEY and CDR2 SVGEGT. The CDR3 loop spans 15 amino acids. Incomplete CDR3 DNA: TGTGCCACTAAGCTCCCGACTAGCGGGAGCTACGAG. Translation gives CATKLPTSGSYE. The whole CDR3 sequence is CATKLPTSGSYEQYF.

This clone was recorded at least ten times. The CDR3 end falls 3 residues outside the read, so it is completed with the germline J gene. The chain links TRBV5-1 to TRBJ2-5; D ambiguous. The CDR3 runs to 15 residues. V was pared by 0 bases and J by 3 bases, with 12 bases between. CDR1 is SGHRS and CDR2 is YFSETQ in the germline V gene. CDR3 loop: CASSLGGSLKETQYF. The DNA read from the CDR3 is TGCGCCAGCAGCTTGGGCGGCAGTTTGAAAGAGACC. Full variable domain (outside the CDR3, taken from reference TRBV5-1 and TRBJ2-5): KAGVTQTPRYLIKTRGQQVTLSCSPISGHRSVSWYQQTPGQGLQFLFEYFSETQRNKGNFPGRFSGRQFSNSRSEMNVSTLELGDSALYLCASSLGGSLKETQYFGPGTRLLVL.

There are a few counts of this clone. Read data end 3 residues before the CDR3 end; the end is taken from the germline J gene. The chain combines TRBV5-1 with TRBJ1-2; TRBD1 matches 7 bases. Losses at the gene ends were 0 bases for V and 4 bases for J; bases not matched to a gene: 3. The CDR3 spans 14 residues. CDR1 SGHRS and CDR2 YFSETQ come from the germline V gene. CDR3 DNA (partial): TGCGCCAGCAGCTTGGGACAGGGCGCCTATGGC. Translating gives CASSLGQGAYG. The entire CDR3 protein is CASSLGQGAYGYTF.

This clone was picked up many times. Read data end 3 residues before the CDR3 end; the end is taken from the germline J gene. The chain couples TRBV18 to TRBJ2-7; 7 bases match TRBD2. The CDR3 totals 16 residues. Losses at the gene ends were 2 bases for V and 4 bases for J; bases not matched to a gene: 11. In germline, CDR1 is KGHSH, CDR2 LQKENI. The chain's CDR3 is CASSPSVGEGRYEQYF. The part of the CDR3 DNA that was read is TGTGCCAGCTCACCAAGTGTCGGGGAGGGCCGGTACGAG.

This clone was seen at least ten times. Read data end 3 residues before the CDR3 end; the end is taken from the germline J gene. The chain recombines TRBV5-1 with TRBJ2-1, with 9 nucleotides matching TRBD2. The germline CDR1 and CDR2 sequences are SGHRS and YFSETQ. Trimming took 1 base from V and 9 from J; bases not matched to a gene: 5. The CDR3 extends over 14 amino acids. The CDR3 loop reads CASSLQGLALEQFF. The sequenced CDR3 bases are TGCGCCAGCAGCTTGCAGGGACTAGCTCTTGAG.

This clone was seen at least ten times. The CDR3 goes on 3 residues after the read ends, and that part is filled in from the germline J gene. The V and J genes are TRBV30 and TRBJ2-1; 8 nucleotides match TRBD2. Trimming took 1 base from V and 9 from J; bases not matched to a gene: 5. Per the germline V gene, CDR1 is GTSNPN and CDR2 is SVGIG (reference sequence). The CDR3 is 13 amino acids. The CDR3 spells CAWSGGLAGEQFF. The DNA read from the CDR3 is TGTGCCTGGAGTGGTGGGCTAGCGGGTGAG.

With respect to this clone: The CDR3 end lies 3 residues beyond the end of the read and is filled in from the germline J gene. This chain joins TRBV6-1 and TRBJ1-1, with a weak D call TRBD1 (6 bases). The V gene lost 4 bases and the J gene lost 1 base, with 10 bases spanning the gap. The CDR3 runs to 14 residues. Germline V gives CDR1 MNHNS, CDR2 SASEGT. The sequenced CDR3 bases are TGTGCCAGCAGTGGCAGGGGTGGGAACACTGAA. Protein: CASSGRGGNTE. The full CDR3 protein is CASSGRGGNTEAFF.

This clone was seen repeatedly, ten times or more. The read falls 3 residues short of the CDR3 end, and the missing part is taken from the germline J gene. This chain connects TRBV3-1 (or the pseudogene TRBV3-2) to TRBJ2-1, with D possibly matching TRBD2 (6 bases). V shed 2 bases and J shed 9 bases, with 11 bases lying between them. Germline CDR1 is LGHDT and CDR2 is YNNKEL (reference sequence). The CDR3 runs to 13 residues. The sequenced CDR3 bases are TGTGCCAGCAGCCAACTCGGAGGGTTTGAG. This translates into CASSQLGGFE. The whole CDR3 protein reads CASSQLGGFEQFF.

As regards this clone: The read ends 3 residues early relative to the CDR3; the germline J gene fills the gap. The chain employs TRBV13 and TRBJ1-1; a weak D match, TRBD1 (6 bases). The CDR3 runs to 14 residues. Germline lookup yields CDR1 PRHDT and CDR2 FYEKMQ (reference sequence). Trimming removed 2 bases at V and 1 base at J, with 8 bases between. CDR3 bases read: TGTGCCAGCAGCTTACGGGACAAGAACACTGAA. This encodes CASSLRDKNTE. The full CDR3 protein reads CASSLRDKNTEAFF.